This record looks at one T cell receptor beta chain sequence and its context. Its antigen is as yet unknown. The CDR3 extends over 17 amino acids. The ends were cut back, 4 bases at V and 0 bases at J, with 15 bases in the middle. Germline V gene lookup returns CDR1 MNHEY and CDR2 SVGEGT. The record originates from a study of T cell responses to AZD1222 COVID-19 vaccine. Findings and caveats of the study: Baseline seropositivity characterized only 5 to 7 AZD1222 recipients. Repertoire samples came only from after the peak T cell response. Donors skewed white British and female; clonal diversity was possibly underestimated. The breadth and depth of Spike-specific TCRs increased once two AZD1222 doses had been given.

Assay used: immunoSEQ multiplex PCR; TCRdb lists only in-frame clones, some missing. The sample gives over 65,000 clones, just over 90% of which show up once; roughly 6.4% is in the top ten. The rearrangement uses TRBV6-2 or TRBV6-3 and TRBJ2-2, with D unresolved. The source is an adult in good health. The sequencing used peripheral blood, collected on day 0 of MenACWY control vaccination. The CDR3 bases are TGTGCCAGCAGTTTACTACGCGCGGACGCGAACACCGGGGAGCTGTTTTTT. Its translation: CASSLLRADANTGELFF.